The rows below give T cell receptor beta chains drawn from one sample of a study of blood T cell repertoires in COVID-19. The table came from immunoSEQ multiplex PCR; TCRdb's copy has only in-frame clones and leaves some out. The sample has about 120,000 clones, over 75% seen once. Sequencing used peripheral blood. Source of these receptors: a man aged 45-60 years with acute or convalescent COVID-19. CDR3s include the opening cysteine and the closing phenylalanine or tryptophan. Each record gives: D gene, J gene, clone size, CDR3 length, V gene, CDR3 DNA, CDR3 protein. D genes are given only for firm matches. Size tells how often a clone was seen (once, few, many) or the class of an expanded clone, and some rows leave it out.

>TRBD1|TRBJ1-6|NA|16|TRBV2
TGTGCCAGCAGTGGGCCTGGACAGGGTTATAATTCACCCCTCCACTTT
CASSGPGQGYNSPLHF
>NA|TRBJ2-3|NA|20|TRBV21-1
TGTGCCAGCAGCAAAGATAGCGGGACTAGTGGAATTGAAGACACAGATACGCAGTATTTT
CASSKDSGTSGIEDTDTQYF
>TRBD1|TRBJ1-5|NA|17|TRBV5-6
TGTGCCAGCAGCTTGGCGGACAGGGGGTGGGGAGGTCAGCCCCAGCATTTT
CASSLADRGWGGQPQHF
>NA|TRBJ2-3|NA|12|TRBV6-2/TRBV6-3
TGTGCCAGCAGTCGGGGTCCCGGAGCGCAGTATTTT
CASSRGPGAQYF
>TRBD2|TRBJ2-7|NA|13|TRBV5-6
TGTGCCAGCAGCTTGGGACGGGGGGTTCAGCAGTACTTC
CASSLGRGVQQYF
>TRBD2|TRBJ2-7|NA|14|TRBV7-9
TGTGCCAGCAGCTTAGTGGGACTAACGAGCGAGCAGTACTTC
CASSLVGLTSEQYF
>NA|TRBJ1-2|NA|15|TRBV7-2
TGTGCCAGCAGCTTAGCGCGGGTGGGAAACTATGGCTACACCTTC
CASSLARVGNYGYTF
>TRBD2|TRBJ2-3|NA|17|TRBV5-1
TGCGCCAGCAGCTTGGCCGTCGGCGGGGGGACGGTAGATACGCAGTATTTT
CASSLAVGGGTVDTQYF
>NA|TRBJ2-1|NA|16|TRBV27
TGTGCCAGCAGTCCTTCCGCAGGGGCCCGATACAATGAGCAGTTCTTC
CASSPSAGARYNEQFF
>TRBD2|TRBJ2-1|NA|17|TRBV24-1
TGTGCCACCAGTGACCCGTGGACTAGCGGGGATTACAATGAGCAGTTCTTC
CATSDPWTSGDYNEQFF
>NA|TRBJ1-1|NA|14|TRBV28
TGTGCCAGCAGTACCCGGGCCGGGAAGGGTGAAGCTTTCTTT
CASSTRAGKGEAFF
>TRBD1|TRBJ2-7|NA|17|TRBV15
TGTGCCACCAGCAGAGATTCCCCTTGGACAGGGGATTACGAGCAGTACTTC
CATSRDSPWTGDYEQYF
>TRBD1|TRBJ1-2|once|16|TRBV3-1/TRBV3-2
TGTGCCAGCAGCCAAGATTACAGGGGGCCAGTCTATGGCTACACCTTC
CASSQDYRGPVYGYTF
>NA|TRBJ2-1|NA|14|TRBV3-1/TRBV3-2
NA
CASSQRGVAGGAFF
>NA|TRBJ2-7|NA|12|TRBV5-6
TGTGCCAGCGCAGGGAGGACCTACGAGCAGTACTTC
CASAGRTYEQYF
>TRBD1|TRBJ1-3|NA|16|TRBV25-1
TGTGCCAGCAGTGGGGCAGGGGGCATTAACGGAAACACCATATATTTT
CASSGAGGINGNTIYF
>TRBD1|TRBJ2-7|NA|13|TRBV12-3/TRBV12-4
TGTGCCAGCACCCGGGACAGCCACTACGAGCAGTACTTC
CASTRDSHYEQYF
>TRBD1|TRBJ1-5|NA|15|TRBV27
TGTGCCAGCAGTAGCTCGACAGGGGGAATTCAGCCCCAGCATTTT
CASSSSTGGIQPQHF
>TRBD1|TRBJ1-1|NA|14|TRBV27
TGTGCCAGCAGTCACCGGGACAGGGTTGCTGAAGCTTTCTTT
CASSHRDRVAEAFF
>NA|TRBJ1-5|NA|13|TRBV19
TGTGCCAGTAGTCTGACGGGTAATCAGCCCCAGCATTTT
CASSLTGNQPQHF
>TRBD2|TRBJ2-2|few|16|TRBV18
TGTGCCAGCTCACTTAGTAGCGGGATGAACACCGGGGAGCTGTTTTTT
CASSLSSGMNTGELFF
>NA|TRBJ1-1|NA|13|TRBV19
TGTGCCAGTAGTATAGACCCAGACACTGAAGCTTTCTTT
CASSIDPDTEAFF
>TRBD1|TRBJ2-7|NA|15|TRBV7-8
TGTGCCAGCAGCCCCCGGACAGGGGGCCCCTACGAGCAGTACTTC
CASSPRTGGPYEQYF
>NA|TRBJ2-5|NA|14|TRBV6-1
TGTGCCAGCAGTGAAGGTGGCCTAGAAGAGACCCAGTACTTC
CASSEGGLEETQYF
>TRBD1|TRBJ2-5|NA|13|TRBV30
TGTGCCTGGGGACAGGGGGCGCGTGAGACCCAGTACTTC
CAWGQGARETQYF